The TCR beta chain under discussion was sequenced for a study of T cell changes during pregnancy in multiple sclerosis. Sequencing used immunoSEQ multiplex PCR; TCRdb keeps in-frame clones, though not all of them. The table has about 80,000 clones, 92% seen once. Germline V lookup: CDR1 SGHKS, CDR2 YYEKEE (reference sequence). V was trimmed by 3 bases and J by 7 bases, leaving 11 bases between them. The CDR3 spans 13 residues. V is TRBV5-5 and J is TRBJ2-4; D not resolved. The starting material was peripheral blood, obtained before pregnancy. The sequence derives from a female donor with multiple sclerosis, enrolled in a pregnancy study. The CDR3 nucleotides read TGTGCCAGCAGCTCCGAACAGATTAACATTCAGTACTTC. Its translation is CASSSEQINIQYF.